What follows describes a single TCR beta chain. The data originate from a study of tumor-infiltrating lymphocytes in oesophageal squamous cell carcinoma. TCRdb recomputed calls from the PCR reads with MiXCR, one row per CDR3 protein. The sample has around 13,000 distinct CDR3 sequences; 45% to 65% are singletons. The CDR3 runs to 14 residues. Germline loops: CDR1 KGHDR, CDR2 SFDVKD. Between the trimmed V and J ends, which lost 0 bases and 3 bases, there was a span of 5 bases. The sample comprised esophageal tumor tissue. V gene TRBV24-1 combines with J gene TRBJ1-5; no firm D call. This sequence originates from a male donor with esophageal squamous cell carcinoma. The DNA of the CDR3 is TGTGCCACCAGTGATTTGAGCATCAATCAGCCCCAGCATTTT. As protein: CATSDLSINQPQHF.